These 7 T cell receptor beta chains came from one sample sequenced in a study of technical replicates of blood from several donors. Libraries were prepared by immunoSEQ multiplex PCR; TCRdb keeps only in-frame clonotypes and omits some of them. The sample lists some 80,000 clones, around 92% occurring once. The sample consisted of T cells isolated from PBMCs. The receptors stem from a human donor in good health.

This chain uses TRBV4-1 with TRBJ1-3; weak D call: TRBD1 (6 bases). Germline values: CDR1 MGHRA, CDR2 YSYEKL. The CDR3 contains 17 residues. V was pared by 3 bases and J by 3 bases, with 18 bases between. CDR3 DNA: TGCGCCAGCAGCCATGCAATAGACAGGTTTTTTGGAAACACCATATATTTT. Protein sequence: CASSHAIDRFFGNTIYF.

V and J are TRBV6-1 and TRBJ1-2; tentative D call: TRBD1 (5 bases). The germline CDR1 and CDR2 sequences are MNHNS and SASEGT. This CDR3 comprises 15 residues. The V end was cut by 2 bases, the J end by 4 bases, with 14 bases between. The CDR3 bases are TGTGCCAGCAGTGAATTGGGGGGGGGTGGCTATGGCTACACCTTC. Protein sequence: CASSELGGGGYGYTF.

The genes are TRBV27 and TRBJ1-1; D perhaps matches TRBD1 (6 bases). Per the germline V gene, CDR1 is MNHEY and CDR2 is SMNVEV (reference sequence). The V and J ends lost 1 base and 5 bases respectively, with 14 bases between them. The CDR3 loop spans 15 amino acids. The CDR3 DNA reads TGTGCCAGCAGTTTATTGACAGGCGGGGGGACTGAAGCTTTCTTT. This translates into CASSLLTGGGTEAFF.

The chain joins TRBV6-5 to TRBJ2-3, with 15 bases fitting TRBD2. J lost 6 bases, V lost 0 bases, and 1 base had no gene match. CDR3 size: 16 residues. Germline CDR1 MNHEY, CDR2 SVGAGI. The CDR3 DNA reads TGTGCCAGCAGTTACTCAGGACTAGCGGGGGGGGATACGCAGTATTTT. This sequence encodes CASSYSGLAGGDTQYF.

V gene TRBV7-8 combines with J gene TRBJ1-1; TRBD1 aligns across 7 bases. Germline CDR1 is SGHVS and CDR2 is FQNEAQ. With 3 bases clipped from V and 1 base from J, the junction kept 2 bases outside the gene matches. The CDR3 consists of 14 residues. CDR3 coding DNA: TGTGCCAGCAGCTTGCGGACAGGGAACACTGAAGCTTTCTTT. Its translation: CASSLRTGNTEAFF.

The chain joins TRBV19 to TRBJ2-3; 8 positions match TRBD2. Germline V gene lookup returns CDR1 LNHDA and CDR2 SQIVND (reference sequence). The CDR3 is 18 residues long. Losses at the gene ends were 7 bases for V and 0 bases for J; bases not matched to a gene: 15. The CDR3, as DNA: TGTGCCAGTACCAAAAGAGGGACTAGTTATTCTAGCACAGATACGCAGTATTTT. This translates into CASTKRGTSYSSTDTQYF.

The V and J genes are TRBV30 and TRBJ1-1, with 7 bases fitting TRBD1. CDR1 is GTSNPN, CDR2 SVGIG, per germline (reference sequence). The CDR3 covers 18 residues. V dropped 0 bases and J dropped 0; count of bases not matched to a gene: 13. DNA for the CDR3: TGTGCCTGGAGTGTACAGGGGATTTCTCGTAAAATGAACACTGAAGCTTTCTTT. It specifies CAWSVQGISRKMNTEAFF.